The T cell receptor (beta chain) under discussion was sequenced for a study of shared clonotypes between healthy human individuals. Germline CDR1 and CDR2: LNHDA and SQIVND (reference sequence). V was shortened by 7 bases and J by 3 bases, with 13 bases between the two germline ends. The CDR3 is made up of 15 amino acids. Libraries were prepared by immunoSEQ multiplex PCR; TCRdb keeps only in-frame clonotypes and omits some of them. Seen here are about 2.1 million clones, about 93% observed once, and the top ten hold under 2%. The naive CD8 population came from CD45RO-negative cells selected for CCR7, without terminally differentiated effector memory CD45RA+ cells. Those who donated, Caucasian adults without exception, all lived in Nashville, Tennessee.

This chain joins TRBV19 and TRBJ2-6, with no clear D. Material for sequencing was naive CD8+ T cells from PBMCs. The TCR was taken from a man aged 18-30 years in good health. Some clones in this sample may be carry-over from other donors' samples. CDR3: CASTPIALGANVLTF. CDR3 bases: TGTGCCAGTACCCCAATTGCCCTTGGGGCCAACGTCCTGACTTTC.